These T cell receptor beta chains were read from a single sample in a study of blood T cell repertoires in COVID-19. Sequencing used immunoSEQ multiplex PCR; TCRdb keeps in-frame clones, though not all of them. The table records 150,000 to 250,000 clones, roughly 87% of them present only once. Sequencing was performed on PBMCs or T cells enriched from blood (not recorded which). The receptors originated from a woman younger than 45 who had recovered from COVID-19. CDR3s include the opening cysteine and the closing phenylalanine or tryptophan. A D gene is named only where the DNA matches it firmly. The size entry is marked missing in some rows and otherwise reads once, few, many or a size class.

d_call: -
v_call: TRBV3-1/TRBV3-2
clone_size: few
j_call: TRBJ2-1
cdr3_aa: CASSTGPISGEQFF
cdr3_nt: TGTGCCAGCAGCACCGGCCCAATCTCGGGGGAGCAGTTCTTC

d_call: TRBD1
v_call: TRBV5-1
clone_size: -
j_call: TRBJ2-7
cdr3_aa: CASSFHPGQGEQYF
cdr3_nt: TGCGCCAGCAGCTTCCACCCGGGACAGGGAGAGCAGTACTTC

d_call: TRBD1
v_call: TRBV19
clone_size: -
j_call: TRBJ1-2
cdr3_aa: CASSIRQGGYTF
cdr3_nt: TGTGCCAGTAGTATTCGACAGGGGGGCTACACCTTC

d_call: TRBD1
v_call: TRBV9
clone_size: -
j_call: TRBJ1-3
cdr3_aa: CASNRQGVGNTIYF
cdr3_nt: TGTGCCAGCAACCGACAGGGGGTCGGAAACACCATATATTTT

d_call: TRBD1
v_call: TRBV5-6
clone_size: -
j_call: TRBJ1-1
cdr3_aa: CASSRDRGDTEAFF
cdr3_nt: TGTGCCAGCAGCAGGGACAGGGGGGACACTGAAGCTTTCTTT

d_call: -
v_call: TRBV19
clone_size: -
j_call: TRBJ2-7
cdr3_aa: CASSPTGLTYEQYF
cdr3_nt: TGTGCCAGTAGTCCGACAGGACTTACCTACGAGCAGTACTTC

d_call: -
v_call: TRBV18
clone_size: few
j_call: TRBJ1-1
cdr3_aa: CASSPETVNTEAFF
cdr3_nt: TGTGCCAGCTCACCAGAGACAGTAAACACTGAAGCTTTCTTT

d_call: TRBD2
v_call: TRBV30
clone_size: -
j_call: TRBJ2-7
cdr3_aa: CAWSGGRAYEQYF
cdr3_nt: TGTGCCTGGAGTGGAGGGAGGGCCTACGAGCAGTACTTC

d_call: TRBD2
v_call: TRBV13
clone_size: few
j_call: TRBJ2-1
cdr3_aa: CASSYTSGRDNNEQFF
cdr3_nt: TGTGCCAGCAGCTACACTAGCGGGAGGGATAACAATGAGCAGTTCTTC

d_call: TRBD1
v_call: TRBV9
clone_size: -
j_call: TRBJ2-1
cdr3_aa: CASSAGQTYNEQFF
cdr3_nt: TGTGCCAGCAGCGCGGGACAGACCTACAATGAGCAGTTCTTC

d_call: TRBD2
v_call: TRBV27
clone_size: -
j_call: TRBJ2-1
cdr3_aa: CASSPMGLDTGVNEQFF
cdr3_nt: TGTGCCAGCAGCCCTATGGGACTAGATACCGGGGTCAATGAGCAGTTCTTC

d_call: TRBD2
v_call: TRBV9
clone_size: -
j_call: TRBJ2-3
cdr3_aa: CASTEFGLAGGWGTDTQYF
cdr3_nt: TGTGCCAGCACCGAGTTCGGACTAGCGGGAGGTTGGGGCACAGATACGCAGTATTTT

d_call: -
v_call: TRBV4-3
clone_size: -
j_call: TRBJ2-1
cdr3_aa: CASGGGGLKYGEQFF
cdr3_nt: TGCGCCAGCGGGGGCGGGGGACTCAAATACGGTGAGCAGTTCTTC

d_call: TRBD2
v_call: TRBV6-5
clone_size: once
j_call: TRBJ2-7
cdr3_aa: CASSYSKRGVLEQYF
cdr3_nt: TGTGCCAGCAGTTACTCGAAGCGGGGGGTTCTCGAGCAGTACTTC

d_call: TRBD1
v_call: TRBV19
clone_size: -
j_call: TRBJ2-1
cdr3_aa: CASSTYRGNEQFF
cdr3_nt: TGTGCCAGTAGTACATACAGGGGCAATGAGCAGTTCTTC

d_call: TRBD1
v_call: TRBV12-5
clone_size: -
j_call: TRBJ1-5
cdr3_aa: CASGPGTGWDQPQHF
cdr3_nt: TGTGCTAGTGGGCCCGGGACAGGGTGGGATCAGCCCCAGCATTTT

d_call: TRBD1
v_call: TRBV7-9
clone_size: -
j_call: TRBJ1-3
cdr3_aa: CASSRPLTGLSGNTIYF
cdr3_nt: TGTGCCAGCAGCCGTCCTCTGACAGGGCTCTCTGGAAACACCATATATTTT

d_call: TRBD2
v_call: TRBV3-1/TRBV3-2
clone_size: -
j_call: TRBJ2-5
cdr3_aa: CASSQAPSGRYQETQYF
cdr3_nt: TGTGCCAGCAGCCAAGCACCTAGCGGGAGGTACCAAGAGACCCAGTACTTC

d_call: TRBD1
v_call: TRBV11-2
clone_size: -
j_call: TRBJ1-1
cdr3_aa: CASSLSGQEGTEAFF
cdr3_nt: TGTGCCAGCAGCCTATCCGGACAGGAGGGCACTGAAGCTTTCTTT

d_call: -
v_call: TRBV5-1
clone_size: -
j_call: TRBJ2-3
cdr3_aa: CASSPDSSTDTQYF
cdr3_nt: TGCGCCAGCAGCCCCGACTCGAGCACAGATACGCAGTATTTT

d_call: TRBD1
v_call: TRBV10-3
clone_size: -
j_call: TRBJ2-7
cdr3_aa: CAITDRVTYEQYF
cdr3_nt: TGTGCCATCACGGACAGGGTAACCTACGAGCAGTACTTC

d_call: TRBD1
v_call: TRBV7-2
clone_size: -
j_call: TRBJ1-2
cdr3_aa: CASILMDRGGANYGYTF
cdr3_nt: TGTGCCAGCATCTTAATGGACAGGGGAGGGGCTAACTATGGCTACACCTTC

d_call: TRBD1
v_call: TRBV7-3
clone_size: -
j_call: TRBJ1-2
cdr3_aa: CASSLRAGGFGYTF
cdr3_nt: TGTGCCAGCAGCTTACGGGCAGGGGGATTTGGCTACACCTTC

d_call: -
v_call: TRBV7-8
clone_size: -
j_call: TRBJ1-5
cdr3_aa: CASSWGRQPQHF
cdr3_nt: TGTGCCAGCAGCTGGGGGCGGCAGCCCCAGCATTTT

d_call: -
v_call: TRBV5-1
clone_size: -
j_call: TRBJ1-1
cdr3_aa: CASSSPDRSEAFF
cdr3_nt: TGCGCCAGCAGCTCCCCCGACAGGAGTGAAGCTTTCTTT

d_call: -
v_call: TRBV7-9
clone_size: once
j_call: TRBJ1-4
cdr3_aa: CASSFGLGRNEKLFF
cdr3_nt: TGTGCCAGCAGCTTCGGTCTAGGCCGTAATGAAAAACTGTTTTTT

d_call: -
v_call: TRBV19
clone_size: -
j_call: TRBJ1-1
cdr3_aa: CASTTTFAVNTEAFF
cdr3_nt: TGTGCCAGTACCACTACCTTCGCCGTGAACACTGAAGCTTTCTTT

d_call: -
v_call: TRBV25-1
clone_size: -
j_call: TRBJ2-5
cdr3_aa: CASSSGAGESQYF
cdr3_nt: TGTGCCAGCAGTTCGGGGGCGGGAGAATCCCAGTACTTC

d_call: -
v_call: TRBV5-6
clone_size: -
j_call: TRBJ2-7
cdr3_aa: CASSLPRVTYEQYF
cdr3_nt: TGTGCCAGCAGCTTGCCCAGGGTTACCTACGAGCAGTACTTC

d_call: -
v_call: TRBV7-9
clone_size: -
j_call: TRBJ2-2
cdr3_aa: CASRIHSAAGELFF
cdr3_nt: TGTGCCAGCAGAATCCATAGTGCGGCCGGGGAGCTGTTTTTT

d_call: TRBD2
v_call: TRBV18
clone_size: -
j_call: TRBJ2-2
cdr3_aa: CASSPPGLVAGELFF
cdr3_nt: TGTGCCAGCTCACCTCCGGGACTAGTGGCCGGGGAGCTGTTTTTT

d_call: TRBD1
v_call: TRBV3-1/TRBV3-2
clone_size: -
j_call: TRBJ2-2
cdr3_aa: CASSPGTGDTGELFF
cdr3_nt: TGTGCCAGCAGCCCCGGGACAGGAGACACCGGGGAGCTGTTTTTT

d_call: TRBD1
v_call: TRBV28
clone_size: -
j_call: TRBJ1-1
cdr3_aa: CASSSQGVGTTEAFF
cdr3_nt: TGTGCCAGCAGTTCTCAGGGGGTCGGGACCACTGAAGCTTTCTTT

d_call: -
v_call: TRBV5-1
clone_size: -
j_call: TRBJ1-1
cdr3_aa: CASSLGSGLYEAFF
cdr3_nt: TGCGCCAGCAGCCTGGGGTCCGGGTTGTACGAAGCTTTCTTT

d_call: TRBD2
v_call: TRBV4-2
clone_size: -
j_call: TRBJ2-1
cdr3_aa: CASSQGIVSSGNNEQFF
cdr3_nt: TGTGCCAGCAGCCAAGGGATCGTGTCTAGCGGGAACAATGAGCAGTTCTTC

d_call: -
v_call: TRBV6-6
clone_size: -
j_call: TRBJ1-5
cdr3_aa: CASSYGGQQNQPQHF
cdr3_nt: TGTGCCAGCAGTTACGGCGGACAACAAAATCAGCCCCAGCATTTT

d_call: -
v_call: TRBV27
clone_size: -
j_call: TRBJ1-2
cdr3_aa: CASSLKGGNYGYTF
cdr3_nt: TGTGCCAGCAGTCTAAAGGGGGGGAACTATGGCTACACCTTC

d_call: -
v_call: TRBV5-1
clone_size: -
j_call: TRBJ2-1
cdr3_aa: CASSRASDNEQFF
cdr3_nt: TGCGCCAGCAGCCGAGCCAGCGACAATGAGCAGTTCTTC

d_call: TRBD1
v_call: TRBV18
clone_size: -
j_call: TRBJ2-2
cdr3_aa: CASSPDRAAGELFF
cdr3_nt: TGTGCCAGCTCGCCTGACAGGGCAGCCGGGGAGCTGTTTTTT

d_call: TRBD1
v_call: TRBV27
clone_size: -
j_call: TRBJ1-6
cdr3_aa: CASSFTGVPYSPLHF
cdr3_nt: TGTGCCAGCAGTTTCACAGGGGTACCGTATTCACCCCTCCACTTT

d_call: TRBD1
v_call: TRBV19
clone_size: -
j_call: TRBJ1-5
cdr3_aa: CASSIEGTEYSNQPQHF
cdr3_nt: TGTGCCAGTAGTATAGAGGGGACAGAATATAGCAATCAGCCCCAGCATTTT

d_call: -
v_call: TRBV4-1
clone_size: -
j_call: TRBJ2-3
cdr3_aa: CASSLTGSGGDYTDTQYF
cdr3_nt: TGCGCCAGCAGCCTCACAGGGTCTGGTGGGGACTACACAGATACGCAGTATTTT

d_call: -
v_call: TRBV7-9
clone_size: once
j_call: TRBJ2-3
cdr3_aa: CASSLALRGTDTQYF
cdr3_nt: TGTGCCAGCAGCTTAGCGTTACGGGGCACAGATACGCAGTATTTT

d_call: -
v_call: TRBV14
clone_size: -
j_call: TRBJ2-3
cdr3_aa: CASSQDDQASYTDTQYF
cdr3_nt: TGTGCCAGCAGCCAAGATGATCAGGCTAGCTACACAGATACGCAGTATTTT

d_call: -
v_call: TRBV7-9
clone_size: -
j_call: TRBJ2-1
cdr3_aa: CASSRGSIDEQFF
cdr3_nt: TGTGCCAGTTCCAGGGGCTCTATAGATGAGCAGTTCTTC

d_call: -
v_call: TRBV7-8
clone_size: -
j_call: TRBJ2-1
cdr3_aa: CASSLETRGEQFF
cdr3_nt: TGTGCCAGCAGCTTAGAAACTCGGGGTGAGCAGTTCTTC

d_call: -
v_call: TRBV7-9
clone_size: once
j_call: TRBJ1-5
cdr3_aa: CASSAILSEPQHF
cdr3_nt: TGTGCCAGCAGCGCTATACTCTCTGAGCCCCAGCATTTT

d_call: -
v_call: TRBV7-9
clone_size: -
j_call: TRBJ1-1
cdr3_aa: CASSLGTAMNTEAFF
cdr3_nt: TGTGCCAGCAGCTTAGGGACAGCCATGAACACTGAAGCTTTCTTT

d_call: TRBD2
v_call: TRBV4-3
clone_size: -
j_call: TRBJ2-3
cdr3_aa: CASSHEASGRNTQYF
cdr3_nt: TGCGCCAGCAGCCATGAGGCTAGCGGGAGGAATACGCAGTATTTT

d_call: TRBD2
v_call: TRBV18
clone_size: -
j_call: TRBJ2-5
cdr3_aa: CASSPLALAGGKETQYF
cdr3_nt: TGTGCCAGCTCACCACTCGCACTAGCGGGGGGAAAAGAGACCCAGTACTTC

d_call: TRBD1
v_call: TRBV18
clone_size: once
j_call: TRBJ2-1
cdr3_aa: CASSPDRAASDEQFF
cdr3_nt: TGTGCCAGCTCACCGGACAGGGCGGCCTCGGATGAGCAGTTCTTC

d_call: -
v_call: TRBV19
clone_size: -
j_call: TRBJ2-7
cdr3_aa: CASSMPTSTGEAYEQYF
cdr3_nt: TGTGCCAGTAGTATGCCCACCTCGACAGGAGAAGCCTACGAGCAGTACTTC

d_call: TRBD1
v_call: TRBV14
clone_size: -
j_call: TRBJ2-1
cdr3_aa: CASSPGTASYNEQFF
cdr3_nt: TGTGCCAGCAGCCCCGGGACAGCCTCTTACAATGAGCAGTTCTTC